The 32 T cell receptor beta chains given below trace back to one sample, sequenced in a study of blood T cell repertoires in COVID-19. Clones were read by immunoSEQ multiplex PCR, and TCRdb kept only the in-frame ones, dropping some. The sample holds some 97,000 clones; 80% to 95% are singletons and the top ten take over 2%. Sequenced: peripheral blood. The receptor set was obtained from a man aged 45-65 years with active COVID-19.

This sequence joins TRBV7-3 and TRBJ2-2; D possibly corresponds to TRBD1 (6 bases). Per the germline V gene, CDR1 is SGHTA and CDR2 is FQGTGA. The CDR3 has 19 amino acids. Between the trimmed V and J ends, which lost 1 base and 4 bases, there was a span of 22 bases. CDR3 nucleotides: TGTGCCAGCAGCTTAATTCCCGCGCAGGGGACCTTTTTCACCGGGGAGCTGTTTTTT. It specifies CASSLIPAQGTFFTGELFF.

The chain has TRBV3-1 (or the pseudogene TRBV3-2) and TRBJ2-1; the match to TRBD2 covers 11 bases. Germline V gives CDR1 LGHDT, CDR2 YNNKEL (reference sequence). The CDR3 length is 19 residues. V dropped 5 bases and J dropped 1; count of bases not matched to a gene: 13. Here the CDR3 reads CASSSISGGAHLSYNEQFF. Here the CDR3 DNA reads TGTGCCAGCAGCTCTATTAGCGGGGGGGCCCATTTGTCCTACAATGAGCAGTTCTTC.

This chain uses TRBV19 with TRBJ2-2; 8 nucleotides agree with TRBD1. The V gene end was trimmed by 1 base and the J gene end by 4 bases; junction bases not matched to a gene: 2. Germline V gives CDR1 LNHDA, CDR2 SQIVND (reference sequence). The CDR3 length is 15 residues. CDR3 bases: TGTGCCAGTAGTATAGGAGGGACAGGCACCGGGGAGCTGTTTTTT. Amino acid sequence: CASSIGGTGTGELFF.

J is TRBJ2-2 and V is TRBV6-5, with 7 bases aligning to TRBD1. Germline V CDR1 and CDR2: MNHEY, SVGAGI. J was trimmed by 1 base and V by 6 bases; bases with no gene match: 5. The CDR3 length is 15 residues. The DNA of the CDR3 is TGTGCCAGCAGCCTAGGGGGCTGGAACACCGGGGAGCTGTTTTTT. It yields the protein CASSLGGWNTGELFF.

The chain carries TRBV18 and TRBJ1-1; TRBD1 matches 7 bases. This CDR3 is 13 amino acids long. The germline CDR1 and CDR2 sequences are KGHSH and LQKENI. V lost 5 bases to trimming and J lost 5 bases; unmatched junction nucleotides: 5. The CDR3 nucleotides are TGTGCCAGCTCAGAGACAGGGAGGACTGAAGCTTTCTTT. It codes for CASSETGRTEAFF.

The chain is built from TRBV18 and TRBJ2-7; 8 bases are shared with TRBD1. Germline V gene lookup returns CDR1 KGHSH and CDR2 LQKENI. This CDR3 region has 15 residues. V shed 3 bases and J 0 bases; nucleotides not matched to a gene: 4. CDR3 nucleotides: TGTGCCAGCTCACCTACAGGGGGAAGCTCCTACGAGCAGTACTTC. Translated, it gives CASSPTGGSSYEQYF. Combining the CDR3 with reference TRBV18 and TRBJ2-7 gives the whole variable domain NAGVMQNPRHLVRRRGQEARLRCSPMKGHSHVYWYRQLPEEGLKFMVYLQKENIIDESGMPKERFSAEFPKEGPSILRIQQVVRGDSAAYFCASSPTGGSSYEQYFGPGTRLTVT.

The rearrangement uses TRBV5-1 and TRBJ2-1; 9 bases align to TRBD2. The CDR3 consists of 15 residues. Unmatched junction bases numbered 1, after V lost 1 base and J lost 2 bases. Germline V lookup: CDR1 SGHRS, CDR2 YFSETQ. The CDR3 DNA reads TGCGCCAGCAGCTTGCCTAGCGGGGCCTACAATGAGCAGTTCTTC. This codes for CASSLPSGAYNEQFF.

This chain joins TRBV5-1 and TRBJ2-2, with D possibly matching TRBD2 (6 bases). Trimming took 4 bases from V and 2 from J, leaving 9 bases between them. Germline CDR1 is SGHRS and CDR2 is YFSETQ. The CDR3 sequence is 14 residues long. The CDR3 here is CASSAGLNTGELFF. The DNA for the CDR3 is TGCGCCAGCAGCGCGGGACTTAACACCGGGGAGCTGTTTTTT.

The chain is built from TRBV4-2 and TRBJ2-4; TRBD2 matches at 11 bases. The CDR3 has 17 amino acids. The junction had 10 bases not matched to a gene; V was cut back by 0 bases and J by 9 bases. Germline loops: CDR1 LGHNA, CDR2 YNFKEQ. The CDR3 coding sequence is TGTGCCAGCAGCCAAGATGTTTCTAGCGGGGGGTCAGGCATTCAGTACTTC. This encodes CASSQDVSSGGSGIQYF.

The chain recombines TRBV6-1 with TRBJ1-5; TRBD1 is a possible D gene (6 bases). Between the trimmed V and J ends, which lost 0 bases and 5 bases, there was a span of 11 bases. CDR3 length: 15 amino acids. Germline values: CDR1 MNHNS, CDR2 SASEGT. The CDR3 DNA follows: TGTGCCAGCAGTGAAGCATTGGCAGGGGATCAGCCCCAGCATTTT. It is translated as CASSEALAGDQPQHF.

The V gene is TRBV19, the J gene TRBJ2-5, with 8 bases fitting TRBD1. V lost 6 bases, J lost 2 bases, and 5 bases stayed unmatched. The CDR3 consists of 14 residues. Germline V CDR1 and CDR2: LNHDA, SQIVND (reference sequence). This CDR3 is CASSDRGWQETQYF. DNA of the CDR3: TGTGCCAGTAGCGACAGGGGCTGGCAAGAGACCCAGTACTTC.

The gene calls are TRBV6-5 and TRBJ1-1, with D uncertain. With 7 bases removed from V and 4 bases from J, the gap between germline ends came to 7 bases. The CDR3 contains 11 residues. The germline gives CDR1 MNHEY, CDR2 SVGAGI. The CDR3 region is CASKIVTEAFF. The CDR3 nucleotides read TGTGCCAGCAAAATCGTCACTGAAGCTTTCTTT.

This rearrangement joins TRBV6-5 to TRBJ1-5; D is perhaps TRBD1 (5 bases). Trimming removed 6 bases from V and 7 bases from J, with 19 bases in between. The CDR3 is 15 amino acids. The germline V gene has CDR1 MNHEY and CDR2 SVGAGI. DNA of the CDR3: TGTGCCAGCAGCATTAATTACTCTAAGGGGCAGCCCCAGCATTTT. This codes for CASSINYSKGQPQHF.

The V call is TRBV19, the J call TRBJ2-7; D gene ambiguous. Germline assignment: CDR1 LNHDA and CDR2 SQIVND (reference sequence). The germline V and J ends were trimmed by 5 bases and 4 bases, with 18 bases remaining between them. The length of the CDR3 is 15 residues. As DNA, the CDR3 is TGTGCCAGTAGTCCCACTGGCGACATCATGTACGAGCAGTACTTC. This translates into CASSPTGDIMYEQYF. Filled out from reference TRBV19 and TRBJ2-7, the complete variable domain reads DGGITQSPKYLFRKEGQNVTLSCEQNLNHDAMYWYRQDPGQGLRLIYYSQIVNDFQKGDIAEGYSVSREKKESFPLTVTSAQKNPTAFYLCASSPTGDIMYEQYFGPGTRLTVT.

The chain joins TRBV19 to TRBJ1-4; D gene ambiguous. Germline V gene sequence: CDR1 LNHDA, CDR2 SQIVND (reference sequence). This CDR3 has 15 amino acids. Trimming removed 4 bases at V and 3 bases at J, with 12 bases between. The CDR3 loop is CASSKGGISNEKLFF. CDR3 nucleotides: TGTGCCAGTAGTAAGGGAGGAATTTCTAATGAAAAACTGTTTTTT.

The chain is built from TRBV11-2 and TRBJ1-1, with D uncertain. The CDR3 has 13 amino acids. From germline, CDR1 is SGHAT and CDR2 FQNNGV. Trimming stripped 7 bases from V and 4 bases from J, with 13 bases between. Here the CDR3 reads CASTLRSSTEAFF. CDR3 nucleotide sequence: TGTGCCAGCACCCTGAGGAGTAGCACTGAAGCTTTCTTT.

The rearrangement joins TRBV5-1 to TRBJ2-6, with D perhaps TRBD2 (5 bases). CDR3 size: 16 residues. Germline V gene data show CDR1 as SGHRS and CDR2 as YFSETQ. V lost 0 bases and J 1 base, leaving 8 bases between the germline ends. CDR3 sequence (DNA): TGCGCCAGCAGCTTGGTTCCGGGATCTGGGGCCAACGTCCTGACTTTC. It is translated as CASSLVPGSGANVLTF.

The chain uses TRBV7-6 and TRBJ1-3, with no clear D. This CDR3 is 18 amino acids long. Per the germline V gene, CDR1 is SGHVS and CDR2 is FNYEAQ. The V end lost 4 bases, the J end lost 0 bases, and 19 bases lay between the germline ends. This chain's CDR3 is CASSSTGLSWGSGNTIYF. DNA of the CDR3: TGTGCCAGCAGCTCGACTGGACTGTCCTGGGGCTCTGGAAACACCATATATTTT.

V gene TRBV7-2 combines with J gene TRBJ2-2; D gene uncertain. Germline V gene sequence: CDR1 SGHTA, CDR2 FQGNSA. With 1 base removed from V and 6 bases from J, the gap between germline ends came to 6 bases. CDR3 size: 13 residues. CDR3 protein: CASSLVRAGELFF. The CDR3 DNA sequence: TGTGCCAGCAGCTTAGTCCGCGCCGGGGAGCTGTTTTTT.

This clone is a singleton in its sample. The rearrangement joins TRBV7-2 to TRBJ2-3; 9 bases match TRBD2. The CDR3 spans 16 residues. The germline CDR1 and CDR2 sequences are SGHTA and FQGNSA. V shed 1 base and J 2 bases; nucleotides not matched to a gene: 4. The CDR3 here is CASSLGGGRATDTQYF. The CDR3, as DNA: TGTGCCAGCAGCTTAGGAGGCGGGAGGGCCACAGATACGCAGTATTTT.

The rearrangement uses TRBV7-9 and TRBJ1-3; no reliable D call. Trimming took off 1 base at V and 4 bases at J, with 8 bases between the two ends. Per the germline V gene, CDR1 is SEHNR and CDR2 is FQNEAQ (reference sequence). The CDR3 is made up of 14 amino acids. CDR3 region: CASSLGGAGNTIYF. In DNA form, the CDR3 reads TGTGCCAGCAGCTTAGGTGGAGCAGGAAACACCATATATTTT.

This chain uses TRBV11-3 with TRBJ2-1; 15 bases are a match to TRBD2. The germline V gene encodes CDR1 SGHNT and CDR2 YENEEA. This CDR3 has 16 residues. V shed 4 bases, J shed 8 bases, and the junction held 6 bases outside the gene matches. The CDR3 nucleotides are TGTGCCAGCAGCTACGGGACTAGCGGGAGGCACGATGAGCAGTTCTTC. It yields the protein CASSYGTSGRHDEQFF.

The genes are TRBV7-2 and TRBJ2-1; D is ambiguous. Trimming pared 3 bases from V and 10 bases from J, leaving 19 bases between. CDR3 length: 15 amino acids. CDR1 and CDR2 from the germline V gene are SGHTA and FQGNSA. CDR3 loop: CASSFQPAKAKEQFF. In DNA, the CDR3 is TGTGCCAGCAGCTTTCAGCCGGCCAAAGCGAAGGAGCAGTTCTTC.

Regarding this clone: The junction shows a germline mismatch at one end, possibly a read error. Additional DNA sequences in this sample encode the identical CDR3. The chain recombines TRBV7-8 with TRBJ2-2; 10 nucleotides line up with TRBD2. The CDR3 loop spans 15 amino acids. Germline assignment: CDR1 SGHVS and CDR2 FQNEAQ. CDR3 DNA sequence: TGTGCCAGCAGCTCGGGACTAGCGTTTGACGGGGAGTTGTTTTTT. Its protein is CASSSGLAFDGELFF.

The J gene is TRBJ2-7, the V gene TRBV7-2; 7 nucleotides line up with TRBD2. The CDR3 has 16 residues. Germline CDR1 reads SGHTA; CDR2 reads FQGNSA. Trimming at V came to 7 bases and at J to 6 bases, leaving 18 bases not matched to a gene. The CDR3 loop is CASTTLSRRELCEQYV. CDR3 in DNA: TGTGCCAGCACCACTCTCAGTCGGCGGGAGCTATGCGAGCAGTACGTC.

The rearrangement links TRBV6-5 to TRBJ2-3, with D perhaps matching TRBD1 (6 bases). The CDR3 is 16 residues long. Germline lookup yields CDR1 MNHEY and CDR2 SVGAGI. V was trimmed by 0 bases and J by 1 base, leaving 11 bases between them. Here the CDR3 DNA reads TGTGCCAGCAGTTACTCGTTAGCAGGGGGCACAGATACGCAGTATTTT. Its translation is CASSYSLAGGTDTQYF.

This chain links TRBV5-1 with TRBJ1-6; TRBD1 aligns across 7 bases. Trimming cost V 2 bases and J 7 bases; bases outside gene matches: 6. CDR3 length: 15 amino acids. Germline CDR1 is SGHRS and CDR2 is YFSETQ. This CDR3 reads CASSFDRDRNSPLHF. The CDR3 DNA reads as TGCGCCAGCAGCTTTGACCGGGACAGAAATTCACCCCTCCACTTT.

Written as DNA, the CDR3 is TGTGCCAGCAGCGTAGGGGCTGAGTCCAATCAGCCCCAGCATTTT. It codes for CASSVGAESNQPQHF. This chain uses TRBV9 with TRBJ1-5, with no clear D. Trimming removed 0 bases from V and 3 bases from J, with 10 bases in between. This CDR3 spans 15 amino acids. Germline CDR1 and CDR2: SGDLS and YYNGEE.

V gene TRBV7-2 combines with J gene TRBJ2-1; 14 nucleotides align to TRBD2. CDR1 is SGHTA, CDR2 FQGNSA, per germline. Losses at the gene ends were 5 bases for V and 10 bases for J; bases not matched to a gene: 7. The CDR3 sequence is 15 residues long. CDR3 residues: CASSPGLAGAREQFF. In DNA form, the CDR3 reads TGTGCCAGCAGCCCGGGACTAGCGGGAGCTCGGGAGCAGTTCTTC.

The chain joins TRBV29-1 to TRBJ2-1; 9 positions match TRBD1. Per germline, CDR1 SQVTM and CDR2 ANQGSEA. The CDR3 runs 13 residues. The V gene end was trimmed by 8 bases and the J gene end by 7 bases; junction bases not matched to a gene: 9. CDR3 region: CSITGGRGNEQFF. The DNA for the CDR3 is TGCAGCATTACAGGGGGCAGAGGGAATGAGCAGTTCTTC.

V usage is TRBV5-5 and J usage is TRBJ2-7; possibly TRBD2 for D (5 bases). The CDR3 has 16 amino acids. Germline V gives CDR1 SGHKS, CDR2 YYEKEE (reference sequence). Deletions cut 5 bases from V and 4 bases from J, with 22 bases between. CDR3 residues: CASSAEGASPIYEQYV. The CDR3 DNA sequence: TGTGCCAGCAGTGCTGAGGGTGCTAGCCCCATTTACGAGCAGTACGTC.

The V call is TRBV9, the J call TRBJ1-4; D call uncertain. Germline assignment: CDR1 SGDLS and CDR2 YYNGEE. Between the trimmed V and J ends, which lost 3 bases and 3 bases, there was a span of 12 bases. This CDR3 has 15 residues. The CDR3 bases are TGTGCCAGCAGCGCTTACCCAGGTTCTAATGAAAAACTGTTTTTT. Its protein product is CASSAYPGSNEKLFF.